This T cell receptor beta chain derives from a study of cytomegalovirus exposure and HLA in healthy donors. Study details: Drawn from HLA-typed donors, around 85 million unique TCRs were held in an early data release.

This CDR3 region has 15 residues. Germline-derived CDR1 and CDR2 are LNHDA and SQIVND (reference sequence). V shed 5 bases, J shed 4 bases, and the junction held 5 bases outside the gene matches. A multiplex PCR was run with 60 Vbeta primers and 13 Jbeta primers. The authors' processing: It was a later analysis that counted about 80 million unique TCR beta chains, of which approximately 11 million were shared. Some clones are missing from TCRdb's copy, which holds only in-frame ones; the method was immunoSEQ multiplex PCR. V and J calls and clone size are copied from that table; D and trimming were computed from the DNA. The sample yields 150,000 to 160,000 clones, around 81% seen once.

This sequence was found in a woman between 40 and 50 years old in good health and CMV-seropositive. The rearrangement links TRBV19 to TRBJ2-3; 11 bases fit TRBD2. The sequencing sample was made of PBMCs. CDR3 loop: CASSPLAGGADTQYF. The DNA of the CDR3 is TGTGCCAGTAGTCCCCTAGCGGGGGGCGCAGATACGCAGTATTTT. Full variable domain (remainder filled in from reference TRBV19 and TRBJ2-3): DGGITQSPKYLFRKEGQNVTLSCEQNLNHDAMYWYRQDPGQGLRLIYYSQIVNDFQKGDIAEGYSVSREKKESFPLTVTSAQKNPTAFYLCASSPLAGGADTQYFGPGTRLTVL.